This T cell receptor (beta chain) originates from a study of T cells in Graves' hyperthyroidism and ophthalmopathy. The investigators amplified TCR beta CDR3 regions from RNA transcripts. The TCR CDR3 first-round RT-PCR relied on the HTBI primer set. TCRdb redid the calling of the multiplex PCR reads with MiXCR, one entry per CDR3 protein. The sample has under 400,000 distinct CDR3 sequences, 20% to 25% seen once. Study-wide results and limits: Prediction of ophthalmopathy progression came a median roughly 6.4 months pre-onset. Separation of ophthalmopathy from stable hyperthyroidism was achieved by a 13 V-J model.

This clonotype was observed many times. Antigen: not known. Exclusions: uncontrolled infection, other autoimmune disease, pregnancy, lactation. After removal of 1 base from V and 0 bases from J, the junction contained 9 bases not matched to a gene. The CDR3 length is 18 residues. Germline CDR1 MNHEY, CDR2 SMNVEV (reference sequence). This clonotype originated in a man aged 45-65 years with Graves' hyperthyroidism. Sequences were obtained from blood. The gene calls are TRBV27 and TRBJ2-1; 7 bases are shared with TRBD2. The CDR3 DNA sequence: TGTGCCAGCAGTTTATTGTGGCTAGCGGAGAGCTCCTACAATGAGCAGTTCTTC. It codes for CASSLLWLAESSYNEQFF.